This T cell receptor (beta chain) was sequenced during a study of CD8+ T cells in alopecia areata. Study at large: The study gave treated patients oral tofacitinib at 5 to 10 mg twice daily. Study-level results: Scalp clonality and expanded CD8+ clones among the top 100 showed significant decreases with tofacitinib. Normal skin's resident alphabeta T cells are sequenced alongside lesional scalp T cells.

The sequencing template was cDNA reverse transcribed from extracted RNA. Produced via immunoSEQ multiplex PCR; TCRdb's table is partial and in-frame only. The sample records about 220,000 clones, about 57% being singletons. Per germline, CDR1 LGHNA and CDR2 YSLEER. V lost 3 bases and J lost 7, with 10 bases in between. There are 14 residues in the CDR3. As to treatment: oral pan-JAK inhibitor, 5-10 mg twice daily. Peripheral blood and lesional scalp punch biopsies came from alopecia areata patients. Details on this clone: Antigen: not known.

This chain connects TRBV4-3 to TRBJ1-6; D gene uncertain. This material consisted of CD4+ T cells sorted from blood, taken at week 4, from a patient treated with tofacitinib. The TCR originated in a human donor with alopecia areata. CDR3 sequence reads: CASSQTAGNSPLHF. DNA of the CDR3: TGCGCCAGCAGCCAGACCGCCGGGAATTCACCCCTCCACTTT.